This TCR beta chain was captured in a study of blood T cell repertoires in COVID-19. As processed by the authors: Amplification of reference gene primers was used by the study to estimate nucleated cell counts. Libraries were prepared by immunoSEQ multiplex PCR; TCRdb keeps only in-frame clonotypes and omits some of them. That table supplies the V and J calls and clone size; D and trimming were determined from the DNA. The profile shows about 98,000 clones, 75% to 85% of them singletons. This CDR3 has 19 residues. V gave up 1 base and J gave up 0 bases, with 19 bases separating them. The germline V gene has CDR1 MNHNS and CDR2 SASEGT.

The V call is TRBV6-1, the J call TRBJ1-3; D is unresolved. The receptor was isolated from a man between 65 and 85 years old with acute or convalescent COVID-19. The sample taken for sequencing was peripheral blood. CDR3 protein: CASSEVIPGFSFSGNTIYF. CDR3 DNA: TGTGCCAGCAGTGAAGTTATTCCGGGATTCTCATTCTCTGGAAACACCATATATTTT.